Listed below are T cell receptor beta chains from one sample, sequenced in a study of blood T cell repertoires in COVID-19. Here immunoSEQ multiplex PCR was the method, and the copy in TCRdb shows in-frame clones only, minus some. The sample has 100,000 to 150,000 clones, more than 80% seen once. The sample taken for sequencing was peripheral blood. These receptors were taken from a woman older than 75 with COVID-19, enrolled during active disease. Both conserved end residues are part of each CDR3. A D gene is named only where the DNA matches it firmly. Clone size appears in some rows only: once, few, many, or a class for an expanded clone.

TRBV15	TRBD2	TRBJ2-3	-	CATSMPPGGNTDTQYF	TGTGCCACCAGCATGCCCCCGGGAGGGAACACAGATACGCAGTATTTT
TRBV3-1/TRBV3-2	-	TRBJ1-5	-	CASSQNRGNQPQHF	TGTGCCAGCAGCCAAAACAGGGGCAATCAGCCCCAGCATTTT
TRBV7-9	TRBD1	TRBJ2-7	-	CASSTGTGDYEQYF	TGTGCCAGCAGCACCGGGACAGGGGATTACGAGCAGTACTTC
TRBV6-2/TRBV6-3	TRBD2	TRBJ2-1	-	CASSSSVGTSGEDEQFF	TGTGCCAGCAGTTCCTCCGTGGGGACTAGCGGTGAAGATGAGCAGTTCTTC
TRBV5-4	-	TRBJ1-1	-	CASSFGNTEAFF	TGTGCCAGCAGCTTCGGGAACACTGAAGCTTTCTTT
TRBV7-8	-	TRBJ2-2	-	CASRLRLAGKTKWGTGELFF	TGTGCCAGCAGGCTACGATTGGCGGGCAAGACCAAGTGGGGCACCGGGGAGCTGTTTTTT
TRBV24-1	TRBD1	TRBJ1-3	-	CATSDTGVGSGNTIYF	TGTGCCACCAGTGATACAGGGGTCGGCTCTGGAAACACCATATATTTT
TRBV4-3	-	TRBJ1-4	-	CASSSGVVGEKLFF	TGCGCCAGCAGCTCGGGGGTCGTCGGTGAAAAACTGTTTTTT
TRBV5-4	-	TRBJ2-2	-	CASSSTNTGELFF	TGTGCCAGCAGCAGTACAAACACCGGGGAGCTGTTTTTT
TRBV10-3	TRBD1	TRBJ2-6	-	CASTGGMGSGANVLTF	TGTGCCAGCACAGGGGGAATGGGGTCTGGGGCCAACGTCCTGACTTTC
TRBV19	-	TRBJ2-7	-	CASSIRRGGSSGLRHEQYF	TGTGCCAGTAGTATCAGGAGAGGAGGTTCGAGCGGTTTAAGGCACGAGCAGTACTTC
TRBV25-1	-	TRBJ2-3	-	CASSGPRDGDLTDTQYF	TGTGCCAGCAGTGGCCCGCGGGACGGAGACCTCACAGATACGCAGTATTTT
TRBV15	-	TRBJ2-7	-	CATSRAGSGENEQYF	TGTGCCACCAGCAGAGCTGGATCGGGGGAAAACGAGCAGTACTTC
TRBV7-2	TRBD2	TRBJ2-1	-	CASSLILAGSEQFF	TGTGCCAGCAGCTTAATCCTAGCGGGATCTGAGCAGTTCTTC
TRBV6-1	TRBD2	TRBJ2-7	-	CASSETSGRIIAHF	TGTGCCAGCAGTGAAACTAGCGGGAGAATAATTGCGCACTTC
TRBV5-4	TRBD1	TRBJ2-7	-	CASSYGQDGEQYF	TGTGCCAGCAGCTATGGACAGGACGGGGAGCAGTACTTC
TRBV7-3	-	TRBJ1-1	-	CASRFTGSTEAFF	TGTGCCAGCAGATTTACAGGGTCCACTGAAGCTTTCTTT
TRBV9	TRBD1	TRBJ1-5	-	CASSRGTGDSNQPQHF	TGTGCCAGCAGCCGCGGGACAGGCGATAGCAATCAGCCCCAGCATTTT
TRBV18	TRBD1	TRBJ1-5	-	CASSPDRVSPQHF	TGTGCCAGCTCACCCGACAGGGTCTCGCCCCAGCATTTT
TRBV19	TRBD2	TRBJ2-3	-	CASRETSGSTDTQYF	TGTGCCAGTAGGGAGACTAGCGGGAGCACAGATACGCAGTATTTT
TRBV6-6	-	TRBJ1-5	-	CASSATVVGAQHF	TGTGCCAGCAGCGCGACGGTGGTAGGAGCCCAGCATTTT
TRBV6-1	-	TRBJ1-5	-	CASSPPGNNQPQHF	TGTGCCAGCAGCCCCCCCGGGAACAATCAGCCCCAGCATTTT
TRBV7-2	-	TRBJ2-7	-	CASSFTYEQYF	TGTGCCAGCAGCTTTACCTACGAGCAGTACTTC
TRBV5-4	-	TRBJ2-6	-	CASSPPPIASGANVLTF	TGTGCCAGCAGCCCGCCTCCCATAGCCTCTGGGGCCAACGTCCTGACTTTC
TRBV6-5	-	TRBJ1-5	-	CASSSAGGPGNQPQHF	TGTGCCAGCAGTTCCGCCGGGGGGCCGGGTAATCAGCCCCAGCATTTT
TRBV11-2	-	TRBJ2-7	once	CASSLQLNPLVIDEQYF	TGTGCCAGCAGCTTACAACTTAATCCACTAGTAATCGACGAGCAGTACTTC
TRBV5-1	TRBD2	TRBJ2-3	-	CASSWEGLSTDTQYF	TGCGCCAGCAGCTGGGAGGGCCTCAGCACAGATACGCAGTATTTT
TRBV15	TRBD2	TRBJ2-5	once	CATSVTGTRGGETQYF	TGTGCCACCAGCGTCACCGGGACTAGGGGCGGGGAGACCCAGTACTTC
TRBV6-5	TRBD2	TRBJ2-7	few	CATNRLAGASNEQYF	TGTGCCACGAATAGGCTAGCGGGAGCCTCCAACGAGCAGTACTTC
TRBV19	TRBD1	TRBJ1-1	few	CASHRDRVVTEAFF	TGTGCCAGTCACCGGGACAGGGTAGTCACTGAAGCTTTCTTT
TRBV7-9	-	TRBJ2-1	-	CASSLVTGGPGERQFF	TGTGCCAGCAGCTTAGTAACAGGAGGGCCGGGGGAGAGGCAGTTCTTC
TRBV6-5	-	TRBJ2-1	-	CASSPLLAQYNEQFF	TGTGCCAGCAGTCCGTTATTAGCGCAATACAATGAGCAGTTCTTC
TRBV28	-	TRBJ1-3	-	CASSNRDSGNTIYF	TGTGCCAGCAGCAACAGGGACTCTGGAAACACCATATATTTT
TRBV11-2	TRBD1	TRBJ2-5	-	CASSWTGTQVETQYF	TGTGCCAGCAGCTGGACAGGGACGCAAGTTGAGACCCAGTACTTC
TRBV7-2	-	TRBJ1-1	-	CASSSTVNTEAFF	TGTGCCAGCAGCTCGACAGTGAACACTGAAGCTTTCTTT
TRBV5-1	TRBD1	TRBJ1-1	-	CASMAGQGGTEAFF	TGCGCCAGCATGGCGGGACAGGGAGGCACTGAAGCTTTCTTT
TRBV6-6	TRBD1	TRBJ2-7	once	CASMTGNSYEQYF	TGTGCCAGCATGACAGGGAACTCCTACGAGCAGTACTTC
TRBV6-2/TRBV6-3	TRBD2	TRBJ2-1	-	CASSLASGNYNEQFF	TGTGCCAGCAGTTTGGCTAGCGGGAACTACAATGAGCAGTTCTTC
TRBV28	TRBD1	TRBJ1-1	-	CASSSTGGNTEAFF	TGTGCCAGCAGTAGTACAGGGGGGAACACTGAAGCTTTCTTT
TRBV2	TRBD1	TRBJ2-3	-	CASSEGTGEPDTQYF	TGTGCCAGCAGTGAGGGGACAGGGGAGCCAGATACGCAGTATTTT
TRBV6-2/TRBV6-3	TRBD1	TRBJ1-2	-	CASSPGTGYGYTF	TGTGCCAGCAGTCCCGGGACAGGGTATGGCTACACCTTC
TRBV11-1	TRBD1	TRBJ1-1	few	CASSQDRVLRAFF	TGTGCCAGCAGCCAGGACAGGGTTCTACGAGCTTTCTTT
TRBV18	-	TRBJ1-1	-	CASSAKQANTEAFF	TGTGCCAGCTCAGCAAAACAGGCGAACACTGAAGCTTTCTTT
TRBV29-1	-	TRBJ1-2	-	CSVEMAERYGYTF	TGCAGCGTTGAAATGGCGGAGAGATATGGCTACACCTTC
TRBV14	TRBD2	TRBJ2-1	-	CASSQDHTAQRGAGVNNEQFF	TGTGCCAGCAGCCAAGATCATACGGCCCAGCGGGGAGCGGGAGTGAACAATGAGCAGTTCTTC
TRBV18	TRBD2	TRBJ2-1	-	CASSPPLAGVYNEQFF	TGTGCCAGCTCACCACCCCTAGCGGGAGTCTACAATGAGCAGTTCTTC
TRBV18	-	TRBJ1-3	-	CASSPPGGSGNTIYF	TGTGCCAGCTCACCCCCCGGCGGGTCTGGAAACACCATATATTTT
TRBV6-2/TRBV6-3	TRBD1	TRBJ2-5	-	CASSYQSAQGARTQYF	TGTGCCAGCAGTTACCAATCCGCACAGGGGGCGCGGACCCAGTACTTC
TRBV5-4	-	TRBJ2-3	-	CASRPSGEYIRDTQYF	TGTGCCAGCCGCCCTTCGGGGGAGTATATAAGAGATACGCAGTATTTT
TRBV7-3	TRBD1	TRBJ2-1	-	CASSPTDRGHRGEQFF	TGTGCCAGCAGCCCGACTGACAGGGGCCATCGGGGTGAGCAGTTCTTC
TRBV12-3/TRBV12-4	TRBD1	TRBJ2-7	-	CASSLDRAGEQYF	TGTGCCAGCAGTTTGGACAGGGCAGGCGAGCAGTACTTC
TRBV5-1	-	TRBJ2-3	-	CASSLDAVSTDTQYF	TGCGCCAGCAGCTTGGATGCAGTTAGCACAGATACGCAGTATTTT
TRBV4-2	-	TRBJ1-5	-	CASSQDPTGNQPQHF	TGTGCCAGCAGCCAAGATCCGACAGGAAATCAGCCCCAGCATTTT
TRBV7-9	TRBD1	TRBJ2-1	-	CASSLRDRSGNEQFF	TGTGCCAGCAGCCTCCGGGACAGGTCCGGCAATGAGCAGTTCTTC
TRBV2	TRBD1	TRBJ1-6	few	CASNRAGTGGAGSPLHF	TGTGCCAGCAACCGAGCCGGGACAGGGGGCGCAGGTTCACCCCTCCACTTT